The clone carrying this T cell receptor (beta chain) was counted once. Its antigen is as yet unknown. Time point here: week 23, last vaccination. All doses held 300 ug of mutant IDH1 20-mer peptide, with topical imiquimod. The V and J ends lost 2 bases and 7 bases, in that order; junction bases with no gene match: 8. Germline V lookup: CDR1 MNHEY, CDR2 SVGAGI. The CDR3 totals 15 residues. Sequencing was performed with immunoSEQ multiplex PCR; in TCRdb, only in-frame clones are kept and a portion is missing. The table includes about 65,000 clones, 85% detected once. The data originate from a study of a mutant IDH1 vaccine in newly diagnosed glioma. Turning to the study itself: Prior therapy was radiotherapy, temozolomide, or both; most received both.

The TCR originated in a man younger than 45 with glioma. The gene calls are TRBV6-5 and TRBJ2-1, with 7 bases fitting TRBD2. The specimen comprised PBMCs, sampled from a glioma patient whose treatment included an IDH1 peptide vaccine. CDR3 coding DNA: TGTGCCAGCAGTTACACGCCCGGGGGGAGAAATGAGCAGTTCTTC. Its protein is CASSYTPGGRNEQFF.